The rows below give T cell receptor beta chains drawn from one sample of a study of regulatory T cells in long-lasting Graves disease. One entry per CDR3 protein, called by TCRdb with MiXCR from the multiplex PCR reads. The repertoire holds roughly 500,000 distinct CDR3 sequences, with around an eighth as singletons. The same data also went into a second study, on T cells in Graves' hyperthyroidism and ophthalmopathy.

The specimen comprised peripheral blood mononuclear cells (PBMCs), sampled at new diagnosis, from a patient treated with antithyroid drugs. The receptor set was obtained from a man aged 25 to 40 with Graves disease. Each CDR3 is given with its conserved first and last residue. D genes are given only for firm matches. For some rows the clone size is stated as once, few or many, or as a class when expanded; others skip it.

CDR3: CASREPMVGETQYF
DNA: TGTGCCAGCAGGGAACCCATGGTGGGAGAGACCCAGTACTTC
J: TRBJ2-5
D: -
size: many
V: TRBV6-2/TRBV6-3

CDR3: CASSSLAGAETQYF
DNA: TGTGCCAGCAGCTCCCTAGCGGGAGCCGAGACCCAGTACTTC
J: TRBJ2-5
D: TRBD2
size: few
V: TRBV13

CDR3: CASSGRPLAEGYEQYF
DNA: TGTGCCAGCAGCGGTCGACCACTAGCTGAGGGCTACGAGCAGTACTTC
J: TRBJ2-7
D: -
size: -
V: TRBV7-2

CDR3: CASSFRTRNTEAFF
DNA: TGTGCCAGCAGCTTCAGGACAAGGAACACTGAAGCTTTCTTT
J: TRBJ1-1
D: -
size: many
V: TRBV7-2

CDR3: CASSQDGMGTDTQYF
DNA: TGCGCCAGCAGCCAAGATGGAATGGGCACAGATACGCAGTATTTT
J: TRBJ2-3
D: -
size: -
V: TRBV4-1

CDR3: CSADSGTPDLNEQFF
DNA: TGCAGTGCAGACTCCGGAACTCCCGATCTCAATGAGCAGTTCTTC
J: TRBJ2-1
D: -
size: -
V: TRBV20-1

CDR3: CSVDLAGEDEQFF
DNA: TGCAGCGTTGACCTAGCGGGAGAGGATGAGCAGTTCTTC
J: TRBJ2-1
D: TRBD2
size: many
V: TRBV29-1

CDR3: CASSSRNSPLHF
DNA: TGTGCCAGCAGTTCCAGGAATTCACCCCTCCACTTT
J: TRBJ1-6
D: -
size: few
V: TRBV27

CDR3: CASIGGTATYEQYF
DNA: TGTGCCAGCATTGGCGGGACGGCGACCTACGAGCAGTACTTC
J: TRBJ2-7
D: -
size: many
V: TRBV6-1

CDR3: CAISKGLAGNEQFF
DNA: TGTGCCATCAGCAAGGGACTAGCGGGGAATGAGCAGTTCTTC
J: TRBJ2-1
D: TRBD2
size: many
V: TRBV10-3

CDR3: CATRFGPRTGNTEAFF
DNA: TGTGCCACCAGATTTGGTCCCCGGACAGGGAACACTGAAGCTTTCTTT
J: TRBJ1-1
D: TRBD1
size: -
V: TRBV10-3

CDR3: CASSKQGLTNTEAFF
DNA: TGTGCCAGCAGTAAGCAAGGTCTCACGAACACTGAAGCTTTCTTT
J: TRBJ1-1
D: -
size: many
V: TRBV2

CDR3: CSVARSLSYEQYF
DNA: TGCAGCGTTGCTCGGAGTCTCTCCTACGAGCAGTACTTC
J: TRBJ2-7
D: -
size: many
V: TRBV29-1

CDR3: CASSLVSRQAKNIQYF
DNA: TGTGCCAGCAGTCTTGTGTCTCGACAAGCCAAAAACATTCAGTACTTC
J: TRBJ2-4
D: -
size: many
V: TRBV28

CDR3: CASRFTGSSHNEQFF
DNA: TGTGCCAGCAGGTTCACAGGGAGCTCCCACAATGAGCAGTTCTTC
J: TRBJ2-1
D: -
size: -
V: TRBV7-9

CDR3: CAWTGVWAETQYF
DNA: TGTGCCTGGACAGGGGTTTGGGCAGAGACCCAGTACTTC
J: TRBJ2-5
D: -
size: many
V: TRBV30

CDR3: CASSQERRELDEQYF
DNA: TGTGCCAGCAGCCAGGAGAGGCGGGAGTTAGACGAGCAGTACTTC
J: TRBJ2-7
D: TRBD2
size: few
V: TRBV3-1

CDR3: CASSGSRATVNEQFF
DNA: TGTGCCAGCAGCGGCAGCCGGGCCACAGTCAATGAGCAGTTCTTC
J: TRBJ2-1
D: -
size: many
V: TRBV2

CDR3: CASSSGTDSYEQYF
DNA: TGCGCCAGCAGCTCTGGGACAGATTCCTACGAGCAGTACTTC
J: TRBJ2-7
D: TRBD1
size: many
V: TRBV5-1

CDR3: CASSPDPLSTDTQYF
DNA: TGTGCCAGCAGTCCGGACCCCCTGAGCACAGATACGCAGTATTTT
J: TRBJ2-3
D: -
size: many
V: TRBV2

CDR3: CASSLGAGGSDTQYF
DNA: TGCGCCAGCAGCTTGGGAGCGGGAGGCTCAGATACGCAGTATTTT
J: TRBJ2-3
D: TRBD2
size: many
V: TRBV5-1

CDR3: CAWSLGPLNEKLFF
DNA: TGTGCCTGGAGTCTCGGGCCTCTGAATGAAAAACTGTTTTTT
J: TRBJ1-4
D: -
size: few
V: TRBV30

CDR3: CASSPFGSGGTDTQYF
DNA: TGTGCCAGCAGCCCATTTGGGTCAGGGGGCACAGATACGCAGTATTTT
J: TRBJ2-3
D: -
size: many
V: TRBV13

CDR3: CSASPLAGGQETQYF
DNA: TGCAGTGCTAGCCCTTTAGCGGGAGGCCAAGAGACCCAGTACTTC
J: TRBJ2-5
D: TRBD2
size: few
V: TRBV20-1

CDR3: CAFPLGTSGNTDTQYF
DNA: TGTGCCTTTCCCCTTGGGACTAGCGGGAACACAGATACGCAGTATTTT
J: TRBJ2-3
D: TRBD2
size: few
V: TRBV30

CDR3: CASFRVTDTQYF
DNA: TGTGCCAGCTTCCGGGTCACAGATACGCAGTATTTT
J: TRBJ2-3
D: -
size: few
V: TRBV28

CDR3: CASCLSVNEKLLF
DNA: TGTGCCAGCTGCCTATCAGTAAATGAAAAACTGCTTTTT
J: TRBJ1-4
D: -
size: few
V: TRBV7-9

CDR3: CARSGRGTEAFF
DNA: TGTGCCAGGTCAGGGAGGGGCACTGAAGCTTTCTTT
J: TRBJ1-1
D: -
size: many
V: TRBV2

CDR3: CASSPQGLAGHEQYF
DNA: TGTGCCAGCAGCCCCCAGGGACTAGCGGGACACGAGCAGTACTTC
J: TRBJ2-7
D: TRBD2
size: many
V: TRBV9

CDR3: CASSYSTGSTYGYTF
DNA: TGTGCCAGCAGTTACTCGACAGGGAGTACCTATGGCTACACCTTC
J: TRBJ1-2
D: TRBD1
size: many
V: TRBV6-5

CDR3: CASSQGGPTRFKNIQYF
DNA: TGTGCCAGCAGCCAAGGGGGGCCCACCCGATTCAAAAACATTCAGTACTTC
J: TRBJ2-4
D: -
size: -
V: TRBV3-1

CDR3: CASSPSSGNTIYF
DNA: TGTGCCAGCAGTCCTAGCTCTGGAAACACCATATATTTT
J: TRBJ1-3
D: -
size: many
V: TRBV6-1

CDR3: CASSLGSWRYTGELFF
DNA: TGTGCCAGCAGCTTAGGATCCTGGCGATACACCGGGGAGCTGTTTTTT
J: TRBJ2-2
D: -
size: many
V: TRBV7-2

CDR3: CASRGQSFNSGNTIYF
DNA: TGTGCCAGCAGGGGACAGTCCTTTAACTCTGGAAACACCATATATTTT
J: TRBJ1-3
D: TRBD1
size: -
V: TRBV6-2/TRBV6-3

CDR3: CAISERDRVGDTQYF
DNA: TGTGCCATCAGTGAAAGGGACAGAGTCGGAGATACGCAGTATTTT
J: TRBJ2-3
D: TRBD1
size: few
V: TRBV10-3

CDR3: CASSPGLSQETQYF
DNA: TGTGCCAGCAGCCCGGGACTCAGCCAAGAGACCCAGTACTTC
J: TRBJ2-5
D: -
size: few
V: TRBV5-4

CDR3: CAWSGLERTDTQYF
DNA: TGTGCCTGGAGTGGCCTGGAACGGACAGATACGCAGTATTTT
J: TRBJ2-3
D: -
size: many
V: TRBV30

CDR3: CSAGAIQREYFWETQYF
DNA: TGCAGTGCCGGAGCAATACAGCGGGAGTATTTTTGGGAGACCCAGTACTTC
J: TRBJ2-5
D: TRBD2
size: few
V: TRBV20-1

CDR3: CASRKGQLNTEAFF
DNA: TGTGCCAGCAGGAAGGGACAGTTGAACACTGAAGCTTTCTTT
J: TRBJ1-1
D: TRBD1
size: many
V: TRBV6-1

CDR3: CASSSNRDGYTF
DNA: TGTGCCAGCAGTTCAAACAGGGATGGCTACACCTTC
J: TRBJ1-2
D: -
size: -
V: TRBV28

CDR3: CSARRGQGSQETQYF
DNA: TGCAGCGCACGTCGGGGACAGGGCTCTCAAGAGACCCAGTACTTC
J: TRBJ2-5
D: TRBD1
size: many
V: TRBV29-1

CDR3: CASSHPRGTNEKLFF
DNA: TGCGCCAGCAGCCACCCCAGGGGAACTAATGAAAAACTGTTTTTT
J: TRBJ1-4
D: -
size: -
V: TRBV4-1

CDR3: CASSRDRLYEQYF
DNA: TGTGCCAGCAGCCGGGACAGATTGTACGAGCAGTACTTC
J: TRBJ2-7
D: TRBD1
size: -
V: TRBV6-1

CDR3: CSVVSGSGYNEQFF
DNA: TGCAGCGTTGTTAGCGGGAGTGGCTACAATGAGCAGTTCTTC
J: TRBJ2-1
D: TRBD2
size: -
V: TRBV29-1